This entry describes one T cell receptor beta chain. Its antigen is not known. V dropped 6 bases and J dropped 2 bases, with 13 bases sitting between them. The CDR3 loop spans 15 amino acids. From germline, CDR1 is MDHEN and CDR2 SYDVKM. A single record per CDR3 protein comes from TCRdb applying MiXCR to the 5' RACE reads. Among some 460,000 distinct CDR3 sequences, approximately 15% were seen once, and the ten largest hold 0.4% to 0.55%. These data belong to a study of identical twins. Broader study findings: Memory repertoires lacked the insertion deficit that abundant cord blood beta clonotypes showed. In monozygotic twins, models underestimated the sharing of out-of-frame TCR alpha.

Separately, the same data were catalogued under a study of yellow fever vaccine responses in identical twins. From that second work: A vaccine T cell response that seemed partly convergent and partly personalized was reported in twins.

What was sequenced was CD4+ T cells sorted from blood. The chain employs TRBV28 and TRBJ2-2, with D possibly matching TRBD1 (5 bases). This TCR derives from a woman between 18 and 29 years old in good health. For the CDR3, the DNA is TGTGCCAGCAGGAGAAGGACACCCAACACCGGGGAGCTGTTTTTT. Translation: CASRRRTPNTGELFF.